This T cell receptor beta chain was sequenced in a study of cytomegalovirus exposure and HLA in healthy donors. Study-wide results and limits: Several of the most significant clusters were apparently associated with common viral pathogens in a later analysis. The investigators catalogued 180 or so TCR beta chains as cytomegalovirus-associated.

With respect to this clone: Its antigen is not known.

Germline V gene data show CDR1 as GTSNPN and CDR2 as SVGIG (reference sequence). V gave up 5 bases and J gave up 0 bases, with 13 bases separating them. The CDR3 has 14 amino acids. Primers for the PCR totalled 60 Vbeta and 13 Jbeta. TCRdb's copy holds only in-frame clones and misses some; the assay was immunoSEQ multiplex PCR. This table holds around 100,000 clones, roughly four fifths found once. This sequence was found in a man aged 40-49 years in good health and CMV-seropositive. The chain combines TRBV30 with TRBJ1-1; D perhaps matches TRBD1 (6 bases). The sequenced sample was PBMCs. CDR3 residues: CAWGSGGLNTEAFF. As DNA, the CDR3 is TGTGCCTGGGGTTCGGGGGGCCTGAACACTGAAGCTTTCTTT.